The subject of this entry is one T cell receptor beta chain. This CDR3 spans 18 amino acids. The ends were cut back, 0 bases at V and 1 base at J, with 18 bases in the middle. Germline CDR1 LGHNA, CDR2 YSLEER. Per the study methods: How many nucleated cells were present was estimated from reference gene primer amplification. The data were produced by immunoSEQ multiplex PCR, yet TCRdb's version contains in-frame clones alone and is incomplete. The D gene and trimming were derived from the DNA, and the V and J assignments and clone size from that table. Of roughly 410,000 clones listed, around 92% are singletons. These data come from a study of blood T cell repertoires in COVID-19. For the study at large: Researchers got acute and convalescent COVID-19 samples from the United States, Italy and Spain. PBMCs, B-cell-depleted T cells, or T cells were the source of the cDNA or gDNA that made up the material.

Sequences were obtained from peripheral blood. This sequence joins TRBV4-3 and TRBJ1-1; a weak D match, TRBD1 (6 bases). The sequence was obtained from a man aged 40-50 years with acute or convalescent COVID-19. The CDR3: CASSQDGLAGEGNTEAFF. The CDR3, as DNA: TGCGCCAGCAGCCAAGATGGGTTGGCAGGGGAGGGGAACACTGAAGCTTTCTTT.